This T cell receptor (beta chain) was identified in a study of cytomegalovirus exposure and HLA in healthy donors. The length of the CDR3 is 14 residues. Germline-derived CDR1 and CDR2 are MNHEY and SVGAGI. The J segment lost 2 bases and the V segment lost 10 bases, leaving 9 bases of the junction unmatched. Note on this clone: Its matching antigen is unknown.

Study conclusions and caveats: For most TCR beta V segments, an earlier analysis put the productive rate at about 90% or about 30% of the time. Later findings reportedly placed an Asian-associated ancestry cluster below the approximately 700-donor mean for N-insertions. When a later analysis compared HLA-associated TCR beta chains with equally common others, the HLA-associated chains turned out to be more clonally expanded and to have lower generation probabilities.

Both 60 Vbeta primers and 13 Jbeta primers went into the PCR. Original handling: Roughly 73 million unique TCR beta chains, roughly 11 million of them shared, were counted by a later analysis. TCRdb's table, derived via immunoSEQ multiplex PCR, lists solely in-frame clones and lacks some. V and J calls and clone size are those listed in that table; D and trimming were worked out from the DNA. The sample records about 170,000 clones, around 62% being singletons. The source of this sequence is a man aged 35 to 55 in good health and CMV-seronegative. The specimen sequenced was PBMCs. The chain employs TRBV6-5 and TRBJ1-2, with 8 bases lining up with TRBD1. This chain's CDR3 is CATADREQNYGYTF. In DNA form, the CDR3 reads TGTGCCACCGCGGACAGGGAACAGAACTATGGCTACACCTTC.